These 16 T cell receptor beta chains share one sample of origin, sequenced in a study of blood T cell repertoires in COVID-19 (dated by TCRdb to 2020 to 2022). Library construction relied on the immunoSEQ multiplex PCR assay. TCRdb retrieved this table from immuneACCESS and kept in-frame rearrangements only. Not all clones are present; in checked studies, unresolved V genes account for under half, and no reason is known for the remainder. The sample profile shows 65,000 to 90,000 clones; around 88% of them were found once. The ten biggest clones cover more than 7.5% of the sample. Sequencing was done on a sample of peripheral blood. The receptors stem from a man younger than 45 with acute or convalescent COVID-19.

The chain combines TRBV15 with TRBJ1-1; D might be TRBD1 (5 bases). CDR1 and CDR2 from the germline V gene are LNHNV and YYDKDF (reference sequence). The CDR3 runs to 15 residues. Trimming pared 0 bases from V and 1 base from J, leaving 9 bases between. In DNA form, the CDR3 reads TGTGCCACCAGCAGAGATGGGGGAGGGAACACTGAAGCTTTCTTT. Its protein is CATSRDGGGNTEAFF.

This chain joins TRBV10-2 and TRBJ2-7; TRBD2 might be the D (5 bases). Trimming pared 6 bases from V and 0 bases from J, leaving 12 bases between. CDR1 and CDR2 (germline): WSHSY, SAAADI. This CDR3 is 14 amino acids long. The CDR3 sequence: CASRDWGSSYEQYF. The DNA of the CDR3 is TGCGCCAGCAGGGACTGGGGATCCTCCTACGAGCAGTACTTC.

This clone has just one count. This rearrangement joins TRBV6-4 to TRBJ2-7; weak D call: TRBD2 (6 bases). Germline lookup yields CDR1 MRHNA and CDR2 SNTAGT. The CDR3 spans 17 residues. Trimming took off 0 bases at V and 2 bases at J, with 17 bases between the two ends. Here the CDR3 reads CASSDSRPGRGTYEQYF. DNA of the CDR3: TGTGCCAGCAGTGACTCGAGGCCGGGACGGGGGACCTACGAGCAGTACTTC.

This chain uses TRBV10-1 with TRBJ2-7, with 8 bases that match TRBD2. The CDR3 totals 15 residues. The J segment lost 3 bases and the V segment lost 2 bases, leaving 6 bases of the junction unmatched. The V gene's germline CDR1 is WNHNN and CDR2 SYGVQD (reference sequence). In DNA form, the CDR3 reads TGCGCCAGCAGTGAGGAAACTAGCGGCATCTACGAGCAGTACTTC. Translating gives CASSEETSGIYEQYF.

V usage is TRBV9 and J usage is TRBJ1-2, with 7 positions matching TRBD1. Germline V gene lookup returns CDR1 SGDLS and CDR2 YYNGEE. The trim removed 2 bases at V and 7 bases at J, leaving 5 bases unmatched. The CDR3 contains 13 residues. The CDR3 region is CASSVNQGGGYTF. CDR3 sequence (DNA): TGTGCCAGCAGCGTGAATCAGGGGGGTGGCTACACCTTC. The variable domain in full, with the rest retrieved from reference TRBV9 and TRBJ1-2, is DSGVTQTPKHLITATGQRVTLRCSPRSGDLSVYWYQQSLDQGLQFLIQYYNGEERAKGNILERFSAQQFPDLHSELNLSSLELGDSALYFCASSVNQGGGYTFGSGTRLTVV.

This clone has just one count. The chain employs TRBV11-2 and TRBJ1-2; TRBD1 matches at 10 bases. Germline CDR1 reads SGHAT; CDR2 reads FQNNGV. The CDR3 contains 14 residues. The V segment lost 5 bases and the J segment 7 bases; nucleotides outside the gene matches: 7. CDR3 protein: CASSKTGTGAGYTF. CDR3 in DNA: TGTGCCAGCAGCAAAACCGGGACAGGGGCTGGCTACACCTTC.

The V and J genes are TRBV27 and TRBJ2-2; 8 nucleotides agree with TRBD2. Trimming removed 3 bases from V and 6 bases from J; junction bases left unmatched: 9. CDR1 is MNHEY, CDR2 SMNVEV, per germline (reference sequence). CDR3 length: 16 residues. Written as DNA, the CDR3 is TGTGCCAGCAGTTTTATCGCGGGCGGGGGGTCCGGGGAGCTGTTTTTT. Protein sequence: CASSFIAGGGSGELFF.

The chain carries TRBV4-1 and TRBJ1-1; 7 bases align to TRBD1. This CDR3 region has 16 residues. Germline CDR1 MGHRA, CDR2 YSYEKL. Trimming took 1 base from V and 1 from J; bases not matched to a gene: 6. As DNA, the CDR3 is TGCGCCAGCAGCCAAGGGAACAGGGGCGGGAACACTGAAGCTTTCTTT. Amino acids: CASSQGNRGGNTEAFF.

The V and J genes are TRBV2 and TRBJ2-2, with D possibly TRBD2 on 6 matching bases. V dropped 6 bases and J dropped 3 bases, with 17 bases sitting between them. The CDR3 has 16 residues. The V gene's germline CDR1 is SNHLY and CDR2 FYNNEI. The CDR3 nucleotides read TGTGCCAGCAGGCCGACCCCGGGAGACTACACCGGGGAGCTGTTTTTT. Amino acids: CASRPTPGDYTGELFF.

This clone was seen a single time. CDR3 protein: CASSPPGTSGSNEQFF. CDR3 nucleotides: TGTGCCAGCAGCCCCCCCGGGACTAGCGGGAGTAATGAGCAGTTCTTC. The chain has TRBV9 and TRBJ2-1; 14 nucleotides align to TRBD2. The germline V gene has CDR1 SGDLS and CDR2 YYNGEE. V shed 4 bases, J shed 7 bases, and the junction held 7 bases outside the gene matches. The CDR3 is 16 residues long.

V usage is TRBV12-3 or TRBV12-4 and J usage is TRBJ1-3, with D unresolved. The germline V and J ends were trimmed by 4 bases and 4 bases, with 8 bases remaining between them. The CDR3 sequence is 13 residues long. CDR3 DNA: TGTGCCAGCAGTTCCCCGGGAGGAAACACCATATATTTT. Translation: CASSSPGGNTIYF.

This chain joins TRBV11-2 and TRBJ2-3; TRBD1 matches 10 bases. V gave up 5 bases and J gave up 6 bases; unmatched junction bases: 14. CDR1 is SGHAT and CDR2 is FQNNGV in the germline V gene. This CDR3 region has 17 residues. The CDR3 DNA is TGTGCCAGCAGCGGGACCCACCCGGGACAGGGGTGGGATACGCAGTATTTT. This translates into CASSGTHPGQGWDTQYF. The complete variable domain, with remaining parts taken from reference TRBV11-2 and TRBJ2-3, reads EAGVAQSPRYKIIEKRQSVAFWCNPISGHATLYWYQQILGQGPKLLIQFQNNGVVDDSQLPKDRFSAERLKGVDSTLKIQPAKLEDSAVYLCASSGTHPGQGWDTQYFGPGTRLTVL.

This sequence joins TRBV4-3 and TRBJ2-7, with 8 bases identical to TRBD2. Germline-derived CDR1 and CDR2 are LGHNA and YSLEER. The V segment lost 4 bases and the J segment 6 bases; nucleotides outside the gene matches: 14. This CDR3 is 16 amino acids long. Here the CDR3 DNA reads TGCGCCAGCAGCCTTACCCGGGGGGGATTTGCCGGCGAGCAGTACTTC. Translation gives CASSLTRGGFAGEQYF.

This sequence joins TRBV21-1 and TRBJ2-7; the table's D call, TRBD1, was not checked against the DNA. TRBV21-1 is given as a pseudogene. The CDR3 runs 14 residues. The CDR3 protein is CASRRTGDFYEQYF. The CDR3, as DNA: TGTGCCAGCAGGAGAACAGGGGACTTCTACGAGCAGTACTTC.

The chain uses TRBV28 and TRBJ2-1; maybe TRBD2 (6 bases). The CDR3 consists of 15 residues. Trimming shortened V by 5 bases and J by 1 base, and 12 bases separated the two germline ends. The germline V gene has CDR1 MDHEN and CDR2 SYDVKM. This chain's CDR3 is CASSPIGSSYNEQFF. In nucleotides, the CDR3 is TGTGCCAGCAGTCCCATCGGGAGTTCCTACAATGAGCAGTTCTTC.

This sequence joins TRBV4-1 and TRBJ2-7, with 10 bases lining up with TRBD2. Germline lookup yields CDR1 MGHRA and CDR2 YSYEKL. This CDR3 region has 15 residues. J was trimmed by 2 bases and V by 4 bases; bases with no gene match: 5. The CDR3 nucleotides are TGCGCCAGCAGCCTCGGACTAGCGGTTCCCTACGAGCAGTACTTC. Its protein is CASSLGLAVPYEQYF.